This T cell receptor beta chain came from a study of shared clonotypes between healthy human individuals. Libraries were prepared by immunoSEQ multiplex PCR; TCRdb keeps only in-frame clonotypes and omits some of them. The sample holds approximately 2.1 million clones, approximately 93% seen once. V was shortened by 2 bases and J by 2 bases, with 10 bases between the two germline ends. The CDR3 spans 15 residues. CDR1 LNHDA and CDR2 SQIVND come from the germline V gene (reference sequence). Splitting of CD4+ cells produced CD45RA+ naive and CD45RA-negative memory subsets. Sequencing was done on a sample of naive CD4+ T cells from PBMCs. Documented subset: CD45RA+ positively selected. The receptor was isolated from a man between 18 and 35 years old in good health. Some clones in this sample may be carry-over from other donors' samples. The chain carries TRBV19 and TRBJ1-3, with D possibly TRBD1 on 5 matching bases. CDR3 sequence: CASSINRSPGNTIYF. The CDR3 DNA is TGTGCCAGTAGTATAAACAGGAGCCCTGGAAACACCATATATTTT.